The clone carrying this T cell receptor (beta chain) is a singleton in its sample. What it recognizes is unknown. These data originate in a study of cytomegalovirus exposure and HLA in healthy donors. Findings of the study overall: Presence/absence analyses rested on an assumption that sequencing depth was roughly uniform across donors. It was approximately 160 TCR beta chains that were listed as cytomegalovirus-associated. CMV serostatus was the only immune exposure information that was available. Highest at DRB1 and lowest at HLA-C, TCR association rates differed among HLA loci in a later analysis.

There are 17 residues in the CDR3. Germline CDR1 reads MGHRA; CDR2 reads YSYEKL. V lost 2 bases to trimming and J lost 4 bases; unmatched junction nucleotides: 11. Researchers ran the PCR with 60 Vbeta and 13 Jbeta primers. TCRdb's table, derived via immunoSEQ multiplex PCR, lists solely in-frame clones and lacks some. The sample yields 95,000 to 150,000 clones, 60% to 80% seen once. The chain uses TRBV4-1 and TRBJ2-7; 10 bases map to TRBD1. The sample consisted of PBMCs. This TCR derives from a man younger than 45 in good health and CMV-seronegative. CDR3 sequence: CASSQKGRDRGRYEQYF. As DNA, the CDR3 is TGCGCCAGCAGCCAAAAAGGTCGGGACAGGGGCCGGTACGAGCAGTACTTC.